The 31 T cell receptor beta chains given below trace back to one sample, sequenced in a study of blood T cell repertoires in COVID-19. TCRdb's copy holds only in-frame clones and misses some; the assay was immunoSEQ multiplex PCR. Of a few hundred thousand clones in the sample, 84% were seen once. Sequenced: PBMCs or T cells enriched from blood (not recorded which). The source of these receptors is a woman aged 40-49 years who had recovered from COVID-19.

This clone has just one count. The chain links TRBV9 to TRBJ1-2, with 9 nucleotides matching TRBD1. Germline values: CDR1 SGDLS, CDR2 YYNGEE. J lost 4 bases, V lost 4 bases, and 8 bases had no gene match. The CDR3 covers 15 residues. CDR3 sequence: CASSPEGQGSYGYTF. The DNA of the CDR3 is TGTGCCAGCAGCCCCGAGGGACAGGGAAGCTATGGCTACACCTTC.

The rearrangement links TRBV7-8 to TRBJ2-7, with 7 positions matching TRBD1. The germline gives CDR1 SGHVS, CDR2 FQNEAQ. The CDR3 runs 17 residues. The J segment lost 6 bases and the V segment lost 2 bases, leaving 16 bases of the junction unmatched. CDR3 bases: TGTGCCAGCAGCTTAACTCGATCCGGGACAGCTTTATTCGAGCAGTACTTC. It encodes CASSLTRSGTALFEQYF.

This chain uses TRBV11-2 with TRBJ2-3, with D possibly TRBD1 on 5 matching bases. Germline CDR1 is SGHAT and CDR2 is FQNNGV. The ends were cut back, 3 bases at V and 3 bases at J, with 10 bases in the middle. CDR3 size: 14 residues. The CDR3 spells CASSLRQPTDTQYF. In nucleotides, the CDR3 is TGTGCCAGCAGCTTGAGACAGCCGACAGATACGCAGTATTTT.

The V and J genes are TRBV6-5 and TRBJ2-1, with 11 bases matching TRBD2. The CDR3 contains 15 residues. From germline, CDR1 is MNHEY and CDR2 SVGAGI. Trimming removed 7 bases from V and 7 bases from J; junction bases left unmatched: 9. The CDR3 reads CASIAPGTSGNEQFF. The CDR3 region has the DNA TGTGCCAGCATAGCTCCCGGGACTAGCGGTAATGAGCAGTTCTTC.

CDR3 bases: TGTGCCACAACCAGCGGGGACACTGAAGCTTTCTTT. It encodes CATTSGDTEAFF. The rearrangement uses TRBV15 and TRBJ1-1; unclear D gene. Germline CDR1 and CDR2: LNHNV and YYDKDF (reference sequence). The CDR3 is 12 residues long. V lost 9 bases and J lost 3, with 11 bases in between.

This chain uses TRBV5-8 with TRBJ1-4; TRBD1 matches at 11 bases. The CDR3 consists of 14 residues. The germline V gene encodes CDR1 SGHTS and CDR2 YDEGEE. The V gene end was trimmed by 3 bases and the J gene end by 5 bases; junction bases not matched to a gene: 0. The CDR3 spells CASSWTGGNEKLFF. CDR3 bases: TGTGCCAGCAGCTGGACAGGGGGCAATGAAAAACTGTTTTTT. The full variable domain, in which reference TRBV5-8 and TRBJ1-4 provide the parts outside the CDR3, is EAGVTQSPTHLIKTRGQQATLRCSPISGHTSVYWYQQALGLGLQFLLWYDEGEERNRGNFPPRFSGRQFPNYSSELNVNALELEDSALYLCASSWTGGNEKLFFGSGTQLSVL.

The chain is built from TRBV20-1 and TRBJ2-1; 10 bases agree with TRBD1. Trimming cost V 3 bases and J 7 bases; bases outside gene matches: 6. The germline V gene has CDR1 DFQATT and CDR2 SNEGSKA (reference sequence). The CDR3 has 14 residues. Here the CDR3 reads CSASTGQGTNEQFF. CDR3 sequence (DNA): TGCAGTGCTAGTACGGGACAGGGGACGAATGAGCAGTTCTTC.

This clone was picked up a small number of times. V and J are TRBV21-1 and TRBJ1-5. TRBV21-1 is designated a pseudogene. This CDR3 spans 16 amino acids. CDR3 DNA: TGTGCCAGCAGCAAAGATCCGGGGTCTGGCAATCAGCCCCAGCATTTT. Residues: CASSKDPGSGNQPQHF.

The rearrangement uses TRBV11-3 and TRBJ2-1, with D possibly being TRBD2 (5 bases). The germline gives CDR1 SGHNT, CDR2 YENEEA. CDR3 length: 14 amino acids. Trimming left V 3 bases short and J 1 base short, with 7 bases between. The CDR3: CASSFGGSYNEQFF. DNA for the CDR3: TGTGCCAGCAGCTTCGGCGGGTCCTACAATGAGCAGTTCTTC.

The gene calls are TRBV14 and TRBJ2-1; TRBD1 agrees at 7 bases. V shed 3 bases, J shed 3 bases, and the junction held 8 bases outside the gene matches. Germline CDR1 SGHDN, CDR2 FVKESK. This CDR3 spans 16 amino acids. The CDR3: CASSQLGGLIYNEQFF. In nucleotides, the CDR3 is TGTGCCAGCAGCCAGTTAGGGGGCCTAATCTACAATGAGCAGTTCTTC.

This sequence joins TRBV30 and TRBJ1-6; 10 positions match TRBD1. This CDR3 has 16 amino acids. Looked up from germline, CDR1 is GTSNPN and CDR2 is SVGIG (reference sequence). V was pared by 4 bases and J by 10 bases, with 13 bases of the junction left unmatched. The CDR3 coding sequence is TGTGCCTGGATGGGGGACAGGGGCCGCTCGGGGTCACCCCTCCACTTT. Its translation is CAWMGDRGRSGSPLHF.

This chain uses TRBV28 with TRBJ2-3; perhaps TRBD2 as D (6 bases). Germline values: CDR1 MDHEN, CDR2 SYDVKM. With 1 base removed from V and 1 base from J, the gap between germline ends came to 9 bases. This CDR3 contains 15 residues. Here the CDR3 DNA reads TGTGCCAGCAGTTTATCCCCTAGCGGCACAGATACGCAGTATTTT. Translated: CASSLSPSGTDTQYF.

The chain combines TRBV27 with TRBJ2-2; the D gene is possibly TRBD2 (6 bases). V lost 11 bases to trimming and J lost 9 bases, with 19 bases between them. Germline CDR1 MNHEY, CDR2 SMNVEV (reference sequence). The length of the CDR3 is 13 residues. The DNA of the CDR3 is TGTGCCGCGGGGACCCCGGGTTTCCGGGAGCTGTTTTTT. This gives the protein CAAGTPGFRELFF.

The chain uses TRBV4-1 and TRBJ1-4; D not certain. Looked up from germline, CDR1 is MGHRA and CDR2 is YSYEKL. Trimming took off 4 bases at V and 3 bases at J, with 12 bases between the two ends. This CDR3 has 15 residues. The chain's CDR3 is CASSLLRTANEKLFF. The CDR3 DNA is TGCGCCAGCAGCCTCCTCCGAACGGCTAATGAAAAACTGTTTTTT.

This clone occurred once. The V call is TRBV27, the J call TRBJ1-4; D gene uncertain. Germline assignment: CDR1 MNHEY and CDR2 SMNVEV (reference sequence). V gave up 5 bases and J gave up 6 bases, with 13 bases separating them. The CDR3 runs 14 residues. CDR3 DNA sequence: TGTGCCAGCAGTCCAAGGGAGGTGGATGAAAAACTGTTTTTT. Residues: CASSPREVDEKLFF.

The CDR3 DNA reads TGTGCCAGCAGCCAAGTTCGGGGACTAGCGGGAGGTAATGAGCAGTTCTTC. This codes for CASSQVRGLAGGNEQFF. The rearrangement joins TRBV14 to TRBJ2-1; 15 bases are shared with TRBD2. This CDR3 spans 17 amino acids. Germline assignment: CDR1 SGHDN and CDR2 FVKESK. J gave up 7 bases and V 1 base, and 5 bases lay outside the gene matches.

V gene TRBV30 combines with J gene TRBJ1-2; no clear D. CDR1 and CDR2 from the germline V gene are GTSNPN and SVGIG (reference sequence). The CDR3 spans 13 residues. Trimming cost V 0 bases and J 8 bases, with 13 bases left between them. The CDR3 loop reads CAWSVFPPEGYTF. For the CDR3, the DNA is TGTGCCTGGAGTGTATTCCCACCGGAGGGCTACACCTTC.

This clone was seen a handful of times. The V and J genes are TRBV19 and TRBJ2-3; D might be TRBD2 (5 bases). V lost 10 bases, J lost 0 bases, and 11 bases lay in between. The CDR3 runs to 13 residues. Germline V gene data show CDR1 as LNHDA and CDR2 as SQIVND (reference sequence). CDR3 residues: CATSTTSTDTQYF. The CDR3 bases are TGTGCCACCTCGACTACTAGCACAGATACGCAGTATTTT.

The rearrangement joins TRBV9 to TRBJ2-3; possibly TRBD1 for D (6 bases). CDR3 size: 17 residues. The germline V gene encodes CDR1 SGDLS and CDR2 YYNGEE. Trimming left V 0 bases short and J 11 bases short, with 25 bases between. The CDR3 nucleotides read TGTGCCAGCAGCGTAGAGTTGCCGGGACACCCACGTTTCGTGCAGTATTTT. As protein: CASSVELPGHPRFVQYF.

This clone was seen a single time. J is TRBJ1-2 and V is TRBV29-1; D gene unclear. V was cut by 1 base and J by 5 bases, with 17 bases left in between. The germline gives CDR1 SQVTM, CDR2 ANQGSEA. The CDR3 extends over 15 amino acids. The CDR3 loop is CSVEVTDEGSYGYTF. The CDR3 coding sequence is TGCAGCGTTGAAGTAACGGACGAGGGATCGTATGGCTACACCTTC.

The V gene is TRBV27, the J gene TRBJ1-2; 7 nucleotides line up with TRBD1. CDR3 length equals 14 residues. The germline V gene encodes CDR1 MNHEY and CDR2 SMNVEV (reference sequence). Trimming took 5 bases from V and 7 from J; bases not matched to a gene: 10. CDR3 in amino acids: CASSTSGQSPGYTF. In nucleotides, the CDR3 is TGTGCCAGCAGTACATCGGGACAGTCCCCTGGCTACACCTTC.

The chain has TRBV7-8 and TRBJ1-2, with D unclear. Looked up from germline, CDR1 is SGHVS and CDR2 is FQNEAQ. This CDR3 comprises 14 residues. V shed 3 bases and J shed 4 bases, with 12 bases lying between them. The CDR3 spells CASSLSLEPYGYTF. Written as DNA, the CDR3 is TGTGCCAGCAGCTTGAGTTTAGAGCCCTATGGCTACACCTTC.

The chain couples TRBV19 to TRBJ1-1; D not resolved. This CDR3 contains 13 residues. CDR1 is LNHDA, CDR2 SQIVND, per germline (reference sequence). Trimming removed 10 bases from V and 1 base from J, with 13 bases in between. The CDR3 coding sequence is TGTGCCACCACCCTGGGCTGGAACACTGAAGCTTTCTTT. Its translation is CATTLGWNTEAFF.

This clone was seen just once. The chain couples TRBV7-8 to TRBJ1-6; D is ambiguous. This CDR3 is 14 amino acids long. V lost 5 bases, J lost 10 bases, and 15 bases lay in between. Germline lookup yields CDR1 SGHVS and CDR2 FQNEAQ. CDR3 bases: TGTGCCAGCAGCCAGACGAGGGTCCGATCACCCCTCCACTTT. Translating gives CASSQTRVRSPLHF. Full variable domain (remainder filled in from reference TRBV7-8 and TRBJ1-6): GAGVSQSPRYKVAKRGQDVALRCDPISGHVSLFWYQQALGQGPEFLTYFQNEAQLDKSGLPSDRFFAERPEGSVSTLKIQRTQQEDSAVYLCASSQTRVRSPLHFGNGTRLTVT.

The V call is TRBV6-1, the J call TRBJ1-5; D not certain. This CDR3 contains 14 residues. CDR1 MNHNS and CDR2 SASEGT come from the germline V gene. Trimming left V 2 bases short and J 6 bases short, with 11 bases between. CDR3 DNA: TGTGCCAGCAGTGAATTGGGTCCGGGTCAGCCCCAGCATTTT. As protein: CASSELGPGQPQHF.

The chain is built from TRBV19 and TRBJ2-1, with D unclear. The V gene lost 4 bases and the J gene lost 7 bases, with 17 bases spanning the gap. In germline, CDR1 is LNHDA, CDR2 SQIVND (reference sequence). The CDR3 has 15 residues. The CDR3 DNA sequence: TGTGCCAGTAGTAAAAGCGCGACTCCCATAAATGAGCAGTTCTTC. It codes for CASSKSATPINEQFF.

This clone was seen a single time. The CDR3 coding sequence is TGTGCCAGCAGTTCGACAGGGAACGGCCTTCAGCCCCAGCATTTT. Translating gives CASSSTGNGLQPQHF. The rearrangement links TRBV6-2 or TRBV6-3 to TRBJ1-5, with 7 bases matching TRBD1. From germline, CDR1 is MNHEY and CDR2 SVGEGT. V was clipped by 4 bases and J by 6 bases; unmatched bases: 9. The CDR3 totals 15 residues.

The rearrangement joins TRBV6-2 or TRBV6-3 to TRBJ1-1, with D hard to call. Trimming removed 3 bases from V and 1 base from J, with 6 bases in between. CDR1 is MNHEY, CDR2 SVGEGT, per germline. The CDR3 is made up of 13 amino acids. This chain's CDR3 is CASSYRANTEAFF. The CDR3 DNA sequence: TGTGCCAGCAGTTATAGAGCGAACACTGAAGCTTTCTTT.

The chain has TRBV24-1 and TRBJ2-1; 13 nucleotides line up with TRBD2. J was trimmed by 8 bases and V by 4 bases; bases with no gene match: 16. Germline V gene lookup returns CDR1 KGHDR and CDR2 SFDVKD. CDR3 length: 19 residues. Here the CDR3 DNA reads TGTGCCACCAGTGACCCTTCCCCTACTAGCGGGAGGGCCAGGGATGAGCAGTTCTTC. This sequence encodes CATSDPSPTSGRARDEQFF.

The J gene is TRBJ2-1, the V gene TRBV27; possible D gene TRBD1, 5 bases. V shed 8 bases and J shed 3 bases, with 14 bases lying between them. CDR1 is MNHEY and CDR2 is SMNVEV in the germline V gene (reference sequence). This CDR3 has 14 residues. This chain's CDR3 is CASGASAFYNEQFF. The DNA for the CDR3 is TGTGCCAGCGGGGCCTCAGCTTTCTACAATGAGCAGTTCTTC.

The rearrangement links TRBV9 to TRBJ2-1; TRBD2 is a possible D gene (5 bases). Germline assignment: CDR1 SGDLS and CDR2 YYNGEE. This CDR3 is built from 14 residues. Trimming removed 3 bases from V and 9 bases from J, with 16 bases in between. The CDR3 loop is CASSAEAVRGEQFF. In DNA, the CDR3 is TGTGCCAGCAGCGCGGAGGCGGTGAGAGGTGAGCAGTTCTTC.